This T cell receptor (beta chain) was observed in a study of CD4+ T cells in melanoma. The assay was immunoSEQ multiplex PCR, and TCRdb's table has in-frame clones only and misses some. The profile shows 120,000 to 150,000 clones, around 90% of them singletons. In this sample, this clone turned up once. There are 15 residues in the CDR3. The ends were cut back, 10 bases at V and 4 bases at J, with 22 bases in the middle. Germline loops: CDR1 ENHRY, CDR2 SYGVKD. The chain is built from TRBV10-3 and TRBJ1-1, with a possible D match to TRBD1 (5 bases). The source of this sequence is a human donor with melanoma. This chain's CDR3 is CATGRRGEIPTEAFF. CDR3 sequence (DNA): TGTGCCACCGGCCGGCGGGGGGAAATCCCCACTGAAGCTTTCTTT.